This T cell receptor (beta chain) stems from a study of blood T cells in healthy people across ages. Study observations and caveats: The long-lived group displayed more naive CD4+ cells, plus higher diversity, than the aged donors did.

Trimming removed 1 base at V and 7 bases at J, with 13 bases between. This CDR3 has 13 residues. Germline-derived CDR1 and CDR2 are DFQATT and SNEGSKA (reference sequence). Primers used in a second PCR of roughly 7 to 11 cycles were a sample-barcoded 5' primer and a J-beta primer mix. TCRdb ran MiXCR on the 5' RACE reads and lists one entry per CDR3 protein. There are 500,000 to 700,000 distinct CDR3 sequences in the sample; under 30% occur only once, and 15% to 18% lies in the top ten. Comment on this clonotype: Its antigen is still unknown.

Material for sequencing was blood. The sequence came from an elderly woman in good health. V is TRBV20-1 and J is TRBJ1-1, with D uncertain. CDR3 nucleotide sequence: TGCAGTGCTAGAGTTTCCCCCAAGGATGAAGCTTTCTTT. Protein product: CSARVSPKDEAFF.